This T cell receptor (beta chain) derives from a study of blood T cells in healthy people across ages. Using a J-beta primer mix together with a sample-barcoded 5' primer, a second PCR was run for about 6 to 11 cycles. TCRdb passed the 5' RACE reads through MiXCR, listing each CDR3 protein once. The repertoire includes approximately 780,000 distinct CDR3 sequences, more than 25% of them detected once, and around 2.9% sits in the top ten. The germline V gene has CDR1 MNHEY and CDR2 SVGAGI. The CDR3 runs 15 residues. The V and J ends lost 2 bases and 4 bases, in that order; junction bases with no gene match: 5. These same data were also listed under a study on T cells of mothers and their children.

This chain connects TRBV6-5 to TRBJ2-1; 7 bases align to TRBD2. The sample consisted of blood. The receptor was isolated from a boy between 10 and 17 years old in good health. The CDR3 sequence: CASSYGGTNYNEQFF. Written as DNA, the CDR3 is TGTGCCAGCAGTTACGGGGGGACTAATTACAATGAGCAGTTCTTC.